This T cell receptor (beta chain) came from a study of shared clonotypes between healthy human individuals. Study at large: Per donor, CD8 memory used one plate, CD8 naive used two, CD4 memory used three and CD4 naive used three. Findings and limits, study-wide: Across several donors, naive CD4 shared roughly 5%, naive CD8 approximately 3.5%, memory CD4 roughly 2.1%, memory CD8 0.4% to 0.5%.

Points on this clone: What it recognizes is unknown.

Naive-designated CD8 cells lacked CD45RO, were positively enriched for CCR7, and omitted terminally differentiated effector memory CD45RA+ cells. Germline values: CDR1 SGHDN, CDR2 FVKESK. Trimming took 0 bases from V and 3 from J, leaving 3 bases between them. This CDR3 region has 13 residues. TCRdb's copy holds only in-frame clones and misses some; the assay was immunoSEQ multiplex PCR. Here the sample spans around 2,000,000 clones, about 95% being singletons. Material: naive CD8+ T cells sorted from blood. The chain is built from TRBV14 and TRBJ1-5, with D uncertain. This receptor was obtained from a man aged 18 to 30 in good health. The CDR3 region has the DNA TGTGCCAGCAGCCAAGATGTCAATCAGCCCCAGCATTTT. This gives the protein CASSQDVNQPQHF.